This passage covers 30 T cell receptor beta chains from one sample sequenced in a study of response to subunit inactivated influenza vaccine. Each CDR3 protein is one row after TCRdb ran MiXCR on the RT-PCR reads. In the table there are roughly 650,000 distinct CDR3 sequences, 14% of which are singletons. Here the sequenced sample was PBMCs from blood, taken 14 to 15 days before vaccination. Source of these receptors: a man aged 50-60 years who received an inactivated influenza vaccine.

In this sample, this clonotype turned up a few times. This chain connects TRBV4-1 to TRBJ2-4; a weak D match, TRBD2 (5 bases). Germline CDR1 and CDR2: MGHRA and YSYEKL. Trimming removed 0 bases from V and 0 bases from J, with 21 bases in between. This CDR3 is built from 20 residues. In nucleotides, the CDR3 is TGCGCCAGCAGCCAAGATTGGCAGGTAGCGACCGATCTAGCCAAAAACATTCAGTACTTC. Its protein product is CASSQDWQVATDLAKNIQYF.

This clonotype was observed a handful of times. The rearrangement joins TRBV6-2 or TRBV6-3 to TRBJ2-6; D gene unclear. Trimming took 6 bases from V and 1 from J, leaving 4 bases between them. Germline V gene lookup returns CDR1 MNHEY and CDR2 SVGEGT. CDR3 length: 13 residues. DNA for the CDR3: TGTGCCAGCAGAGAATCTGGGGCCAACGTCCTGACTTTC. Translation gives CASRESGANVLTF.

V and J are TRBV7-2 and TRBJ2-1; no clear D. The germline V gene encodes CDR1 SGHTA and CDR2 FQGNSA. The CDR3 is 13 amino acids. Trimming left V 0 bases short and J 9 bases short, with 9 bases between. CDR3 nucleotide sequence: TGTGCCAGCAGCTTAGCCGGCGGAGCTGAGCAGTTCTTC. Protein: CASSLAGGAEQFF.

V and J are TRBV20-1 and TRBJ2-4; tentative D call: TRBD2 (6 bases). CDR1 is DFQATT, CDR2 SNEGSKA, per germline (reference sequence). V was pared by 4 bases and J by 8 bases, with 18 bases between. The CDR3 has 14 residues. CDR3 nucleotides: TGCAGTGCTACCGTTCGGGGAGGTGTGGACATTCAGTACTTC. It translates to CSATVRGGVDIQYF.

The rearrangement joins TRBV6-2 or TRBV6-3 to TRBJ2-7; the match to TRBD1 covers 7 bases. This CDR3 spans 12 amino acids. CDR1 and CDR2 from the germline V gene are MNHEY and SVGEGT. V shed 6 bases and J 5 bases; nucleotides not matched to a gene: 4. CDR3 sequence reads: CASRLGQDEQYF. Written as DNA, the CDR3 is TGTGCCAGCAGACTTGGACAGGACGAGCAGTACTTC.

This clonotype was counted a few times. This chain connects TRBV7-9 to TRBJ2-1; 11 bases map to TRBD2. This CDR3 spans 16 amino acids. Germline-derived CDR1 and CDR2 are SEHNR and FQNEAQ (reference sequence). Trimming took 5 bases from V and 8 from J; bases not matched to a gene: 11. CDR3 region: CASSLRLAGLRDEQFF. CDR3 DNA sequence: TGTGCCAGCAGCCTCAGACTAGCGGGACTGAGGGATGAGCAGTTCTTC.

The chain couples TRBV12-3 or TRBV12-4 to TRBJ1-2, with 9 bases matching TRBD1. The trim removed 7 bases at V and 4 bases at J, leaving 10 bases unmatched. This CDR3 spans 15 amino acids. The CDR3 loop is CASTLTGGVSYGYTF. The CDR3 DNA sequence: TGTGCCAGCACCTTAACAGGGGGCGTCTCCTATGGCTACACCTTC.

This clonotype occurred many times. The rearrangement joins TRBV11-1 to TRBJ2-1; weak D call: TRBD2 (5 bases). The CDR3 runs 15 residues. Germline values: CDR1 SGHAT, CDR2 FQDESV (reference sequence). The V and J ends lost 4 bases and 4 bases respectively, with 14 bases between them. In nucleotides, the CDR3 is TGTGCCAGCAGCTCAACCGGCAGCGGTTACAATGAGCAGTTCTTC. It encodes CASSSTGSGYNEQFF.

The chain uses TRBV25-1 and TRBJ2-7, with 7 nucleotides matching TRBD1. The J segment lost 0 bases and the V segment lost 4 bases, leaving 6 bases of the junction unmatched. From germline, CDR1 is MGHDK and CDR2 SYGVNS. CDR3 length: 15 residues. The CDR3 DNA follows: TGTGCCAGCAGTGCAGTGGGACAGTCCTCCTACGAGCAGTACTTC. This translates into CASSAVGQSSYEQYF.

This rearrangement joins TRBV7-2 to TRBJ2-7; D is uncertain. Germline V gene sequence: CDR1 SGHTA, CDR2 FQGNSA. The CDR3 has 14 residues. The ends were cut back, 2 bases at V and 5 bases at J, with 13 bases in the middle. The CDR3 DNA sequence: TGTGCCAGCAGCTTACAGTCCGGAGACGACGAGCAGTACTTC. Protein sequence: CASSLQSGDDEQYF.

The V call is TRBV14, the J call TRBJ2-7; 7 positions match TRBD2. The CDR3 spans 15 residues. CDR1 and CDR2 (germline): SGHDN, FVKESK. Trimming removed 4 bases from V and 3 bases from J; junction bases left unmatched: 9. In DNA, the CDR3 is TGTGCCAGCAGCCTGTCCTCCGGGACTATCTACGAGCAGTACTTC. As protein: CASSLSSGTIYEQYF.

This clonotype was seen a handful of times. The chain carries TRBV27 and TRBJ2-7; 10 bases agree with TRBD2. CDR1 is MNHEY and CDR2 is SMNVEV in the germline V gene (reference sequence). The CDR3 has 16 residues. The V gene end was trimmed by 5 bases and the J gene end by 0 bases; junction bases not matched to a gene: 7. The CDR3 region is CASSRFSGRASYEQYF. For the CDR3, the DNA is TGTGCCAGCAGTCGCTTCAGCGGGAGGGCCTCCTACGAGCAGTACTTC.

The genes are TRBV11-2 and TRBJ1-4; D uncertain. Trimming took off 5 bases at V and 10 bases at J, with 14 bases between the two ends. This CDR3 comprises 13 residues. CDR1 SGHAT and CDR2 FQNNGV come from the germline V gene. This CDR3 is CASSPSGRGKLFF. The CDR3 DNA reads as TGTGCCAGCAGCCCAAGCGGGCGCGGAAAACTGTTTTTT.

This clonotype occurred a few times. The rearrangement uses TRBV2 and TRBJ2-7, with D perhaps TRBD1 (6 bases). Germline V gene sequence: CDR1 SNHLY, CDR2 FYNNEI. The ends were cut back, 4 bases at V and 0 bases at J, with 10 bases in the middle. This CDR3 has 14 amino acids. CDR3 sequence: CASSVGHFSYEQYF. For the CDR3, the DNA is TGTGCCAGCAGTGTGGGACACTTCTCCTACGAGCAGTACTTC.

The chain combines TRBV4-1 with TRBJ2-5; the match to TRBD1 covers 8 bases. Germline V CDR1 and CDR2: MGHRA, YSYEKL. The V and J ends lost 2 bases and 5 bases, in that order; junction bases with no gene match: 13. The CDR3 covers 17 residues. CDR3 sequence (DNA): TGCGCCAGCAGCCAACCCATGGCAGGGGGCGATTCGGAGACCCAGTACTTC. Protein product: CASSQPMAGGDSETQYF.

This clonotype was seen a few times. This chain uses TRBV18 with TRBJ2-3; tentatively, D is TRBD1 or TRBD2 (5 bases each). Trimming removed 3 bases from V and 0 bases from J, with 13 bases in between. The CDR3 spans 16 residues. In germline, CDR1 is KGHSH, CDR2 LQKENI. As DNA, the CDR3 is TGTGCCAGCTCACCCCGTCAGGGACGTAGCACAGATACGCAGTATTTT. Residues: CASSPRQGRSTDTQYF.

This clonotype came up many times. V is TRBV5-1 and J is TRBJ2-3; TRBD1 matches at 7 bases. With V trimmed by 0 bases and J by 6 bases, 13 bases remained unmatched. In germline, CDR1 is SGHRS, CDR2 YFSETQ. The CDR3 sequence is 17 residues long. CDR3 sequence: CASSLEPTGSPRDTQYF. CDR3 in DNA: TGCGCCAGCAGCTTGGAACCGACAGGGAGCCCACGGGATACGCAGTATTTT.

This clonotype was seen a few times. This rearrangement joins TRBV20-1 to TRBJ2-6; D remains unclear. The CDR3 sequence is 13 residues long. Trimming took off 6 bases at V and 3 bases at J, with 9 bases between the two ends. Germline V gene data show CDR1 as DFQATT and CDR2 as SNEGSKA (reference sequence). The CDR3 DNA reads TGCAGTGCCGATGCAGATGGGGCCAACGTCCTGACTTTC. It codes for CSADADGANVLTF.

The chain uses TRBV20-1 and TRBJ2-1; weak D call: TRBD2 (5 bases). This CDR3 has 11 amino acids. V was trimmed by 0 bases and J by 9 bases, leaving 6 bases between them. Germline-derived CDR1 and CDR2 are DFQATT and SNEGSKA (reference sequence). CDR3 sequence (DNA): TGCAGTGCTAGAGATGCGGGTGAGCAGTTCTTC. Translated, it gives CSARDAGEQFF.

The rearrangement joins TRBV25-1 to TRBJ2-3; D is unclear. The V and J ends lost 6 bases and 1 base respectively, with 17 bases between them. CDR1 and CDR2 from the germline V gene are MGHDK and SYGVNS. This CDR3 has 16 amino acids. DNA of the CDR3: TGTGCCAGCAGCCTCACCAACCTACCCGGCACAGATACGCAGTATTTT. Translating gives CASSLTNLPGTDTQYF.

The gene calls are TRBV27 and TRBJ2-2; 11 bases align to TRBD2. After removal of 6 bases from V and 5 bases from J, the junction contained 5 bases not matched to a gene. Germline values: CDR1 MNHEY, CDR2 SMNVEV (reference sequence). The CDR3 covers 15 residues. CDR3 nucleotide sequence: TGTGCCAGCAGGGGAGTAGCGGGAGGGACCGGGGAGCTGTTTTTT. Protein sequence: CASRGVAGGTGELFF.

The chain couples TRBV5-1 to TRBJ2-5; no definite D call. The germline CDR1 and CDR2 sequences are SGHRS and YFSETQ. The CDR3 runs 15 residues. V lost 0 bases and J lost 4, with 13 bases in between. CDR3: CASSLASSVRETQYF. In DNA, the CDR3 is TGCGCCAGCAGCTTGGCGTCCTCAGTAAGAGAGACCCAGTACTTC. The whole variable domain, remainder taken from reference TRBV5-1 and TRBJ2-5, is KAGVTQTPRYLIKTRGQQVTLSCSPISGHRSVSWYQQTPGQGLQFLFEYFSETQRNKGNFPGRFSGRQFSNSRSEMNVSTLELGDSALYLCASSLASSVRETQYFGPGTRLLVL.

This chain connects TRBV5-1 to TRBJ1-6; D is uncertain. V lost 6 bases and J 7 bases, leaving 8 bases between the germline ends. CDR3 length: 12 residues. The V gene's germline CDR1 is SGHRS and CDR2 YFSETQ. In DNA form, the CDR3 reads TGCGCCAGCAAAACGGGAAATTCACCCCTCCACTTT. Translating it yields CASKTGNSPLHF.

The gene calls are TRBV5-1 and TRBJ2-7; 7 bases agree with TRBD2. The germline V gene has CDR1 SGHRS and CDR2 YFSETQ. The CDR3 loop spans 16 amino acids. V lost 3 bases to trimming and J lost 2 bases; unmatched junction nucleotides: 11. The CDR3 protein is CASSSAVGGGTYEQYF. In DNA, the CDR3 is TGCGCCAGCAGCTCCGCTGTTGGGGGGGGGACCTACGAGCAGTACTTC.

In its sample, this clonotype was seen a few times. This chain links TRBV20-1 with TRBJ1-6; 8 bases match TRBD1. This CDR3 region has 15 residues. V dropped 6 bases and J dropped 9; count of bases not matched to a gene: 13. Per the germline V gene, CDR1 is DFQATT and CDR2 is SNEGSKA (reference sequence). CDR3 loop: CSATTGQGRFSPLHF. The CDR3 DNA is TGCAGTGCCACTACCGGACAGGGACGTTTTTCACCCCTCCACTTT.

The J gene is TRBJ2-3, the V gene TRBV10-3, with unresolved D. There are 11 residues in the CDR3. Germline V gene data show CDR1 as ENHRY and CDR2 as SYGVKD. V shed 4 bases and J shed 5 bases, with 4 bases lying between them. CDR3 DNA sequence: TGTGCCATCAGTGGGAGAGATACGCAGTATTTT. This encodes CAISGRDTQYF.

The V and J genes are TRBV7-9 and TRBJ1-6; unclear D gene. This CDR3 is 16 amino acids long. With 0 bases removed from V and 9 bases from J, the gap between germline ends came to 15 bases. Germline loops: CDR1 SEHNR, CDR2 FQNEAQ (reference sequence). Here the CDR3 DNA reads TGTGCCAGCAGCTTAGCGCCGATGGCAGCAGGTTCACCCCTCCACTTT. Its protein product is CASSLAPMAAGSPLHF.

This clonotype was observed a handful of times. CDR3 sequence (DNA): TGTGCCAGCAGCCCTAGAACCGTACGGCCTAGCACAGATACGCAGTATTTT. This sequence encodes CASSPRTVRPSTDTQYF. The J gene is TRBJ2-3, the V gene TRBV7-2; D unresolved. Germline V gene data show CDR1 as SGHTA and CDR2 as FQGNSA. This CDR3 contains 17 residues. V gave up 5 bases and J gave up 0 bases, with 18 bases separating them.

This clonotype has just a few counts. The chain combines TRBV29-1 with TRBJ1-1, with D unresolved. V was pared by 7 bases and J by 1 base, with 13 bases between. Germline lookup yields CDR1 SQVTM and CDR2 ANQGSEA. The CDR3 totals 13 residues. The CDR3 DNA reads TGCAGCGGGGAAGGACTTGAGAACACTGAAGCTTTCTTT. This sequence encodes CSGEGLENTEAFF.

This clonotype has ten or more counts. This chain connects TRBV6-2 or TRBV6-3 to TRBJ2-5, with a possible D match to TRBD1 (6 bases). The CDR3 runs 14 residues. The ends were cut back, 2 bases at V and 4 bases at J, with 11 bases in the middle. From germline, CDR1 is MNHEY and CDR2 SVGEGT. CDR3 amino acids: CASSYQGTRETQYF. The CDR3 DNA sequence: TGTGCCAGCAGTTACCAGGGGACGCGAGAGACCCAGTACTTC.